Listed here are 20 T cell receptor beta chains from one sample, sequenced in a study of chemoradiotherapy in HPV16-positive cancers. Profiled with immunoSEQ multiplex PCR; TCRdb holds only in-frame clones, not every one. The sample holds approximately 14,000 clones; approximately 70% are singletons and the top ten take approximately 19%. Specimen collection occurred from a patient who underwent chemoradiotherapy. The receptors originated from a human donor with HPV-associated anogenital cancer.

This clone was seen a single time. The chain links TRBV27 to TRBJ2-1; D is perhaps TRBD1 or TRBD2 (5 bases each). V was cut by 5 bases and J by 5 bases, with 16 bases left in between. The CDR3 runs 15 residues. CDR1 and CDR2 from the germline V gene are MNHEY and SMNVEV (reference sequence). This CDR3 is CASSTGVGVDNEQFF. DNA for the CDR3: TGTGCCAGCAGTACCGGGGTGGGGGTGGACAATGAGCAGTTCTTC.

The chain links TRBV5-1 to TRBJ2-7; TRBD2 matches 15 bases. This CDR3 region has 17 residues. Trimming cost V 3 bases and J 2 bases; bases outside gene matches: 6. CDR1 and CDR2 (germline): SGHRS, YFSETQ. CDR3 sequence: CASSSRGLAGGTYEQYF. CDR3 coding DNA: TGCGCCAGCAGCTCCCGCGGACTAGCGGGGGGGACCTACGAGCAGTACTTC.

V usage is TRBV7-8 and J usage is TRBJ2-7; 11 bases are shared with TRBD1. The length of the CDR3 is 15 residues. After removal of 5 bases from V and 3 bases from J, the junction contained 6 bases not matched to a gene. Germline V CDR1 and CDR2: SGHVS, FQNEAQ. The CDR3 loop reads CASSPRDRGSYEQYF. In DNA form, the CDR3 reads TGTGCCAGCAGCCCCCGGGACAGGGGGAGCTACGAGCAGTACTTC. The entire variable domain, with the rest obtained from reference TRBV7-8 and TRBJ2-7, is as follows: GAGVSQSPRYKVAKRGQDVALRCDPISGHVSLFWYQQALGQGPEFLTYFQNEAQLDKSGLPSDRFFAERPEGSVSTLKIQRTQQEDSAVYLCASSPRDRGSYEQYFGPGTRLTVT.

The sample holds a few counts of this clone. The gene calls are TRBV7-2 and TRBJ2-1; 16 bases match TRBD2. The CDR3 has 17 amino acids. Germline CDR1 SGHTA, CDR2 FQGNSA. V shed 0 bases, J shed 16 bases, and the junction held 12 bases outside the gene matches. CDR3 sequence (DNA): TGTGCCAGCAGCTTAGCTACCGGGACTAGCGGGGGGGCTATCGACTTCTTC. Amino acids: CASSLATGTSGGAIDFF.

The chain carries TRBV11-2 and TRBJ2-7; D is tentatively TRBD1 or TRBD2 (5 bases each). In germline, CDR1 is SGHAT, CDR2 FQNNGV. The CDR3 is 19 amino acids. V gave up 1 base and J gave up 1 base, with 23 bases separating them. The CDR3 loop reads CASSLGDPWQGPLSYEQYF. In nucleotides, the CDR3 is TGTGCCAGCAGCTTAGGGGACCCGTGGCAGGGCCCACTTTCCTACGAGCAGTACTTC.

The chain uses TRBV5-5 and TRBJ1-6; D gene unclear. V lost 2 bases and J 0 bases, leaving 18 bases between the germline ends. CDR1 and CDR2 (germline): SGHKS, YYEKEE (reference sequence). This CDR3 comprises 19 residues. This chain's CDR3 is CASSFEANSPSSYNSPLHF. In nucleotides, the CDR3 is TGTGCCAGCAGCTTTGAAGCGAACTCCCCGAGCTCCTATAATTCACCCCTCCACTTT.

This chain links TRBV5-5 with TRBJ1-3; D may be TRBD1 (5 bases). The ends were cut back, 1 base at V and 2 bases at J, with 22 bases in the middle. The CDR3 has 19 residues. CDR1 is SGHKS, CDR2 YYEKEE, per germline (reference sequence). Written as DNA, the CDR3 is TGTGCCAGCAGCTTGATCTCGACGGGACTCCCCGGTGCTGGAAACACCATATATTTT. This sequence encodes CASSLISTGLPGAGNTIYF.

The chain joins TRBV6-5 to TRBJ1-2, with D perhaps TRBD1 (6 bases). The CDR3 is 14 residues long. Deletions cut 5 bases from V and 7 bases from J, with 17 bases between. Germline V gene data show CDR1 as MNHEY and CDR2 as SVGAGI. DNA of the CDR3: TGTGCCAGCAGTGAGTCGAGGGACAAAACTGGCTACACCTTC. This codes for CASSESRDKTGYTF.

This chain uses TRBV25-1 with TRBJ2-7; unclear D gene. This CDR3 is 13 amino acids long. Germline-derived CDR1 and CDR2 are MGHDK and SYGVNS. V dropped 3 bases and J dropped 2 bases, with 8 bases sitting between them. CDR3: CASSESQAYEQYF. DNA for the CDR3: TGTGCCAGCAGTGAGAGTCAGGCCTACGAGCAGTACTTC.

This clone was seen a handful of times. V gene TRBV7-6 combines with J gene TRBJ1-5; D possibly corresponds to TRBD1 (6 bases). Per germline, CDR1 SGHVS and CDR2 FNYEAQ. This CDR3 comprises 13 residues. V lost 11 bases and J 1 base, leaving 12 bases between the germline ends. CDR3 sequence (DNA): TGTGCCGTACAGGGTGGAAGCAATCAGCCCCAGCATTTT. Amino acid sequence: CAVQGGSNQPQHF.

This clone came up a few times. This rearrangement joins TRBV2 to TRBJ1-2; D gene uncertain. V was shortened by 1 base and J by 4 bases, with 4 bases between the two germline ends. Germline loops: CDR1 SNHLY, CDR2 FYNNEI. The CDR3 consists of 12 residues. In DNA form, the CDR3 reads TGTGCCAGCAGTGAAGGGGGCTATGGCTACACCTTC. This codes for CASSEGGYGYTF. The full variable domain, its missing parts supplied by reference TRBV2 and TRBJ1-2, is EPEVTQTPSHQVTQMGQEVILRCVPISNHLYFYWYRQILGQKVEFLVSFYNNEISEKSEIFDDQFSVERPDGSNFTLKIRSTKLEDSAMYFCASSEGGYGYTFGSGTRLTVV.

The gene calls are TRBV10-2 and TRBJ1-1; D remains unclear. V was trimmed by 10 bases and J by 3 bases, leaving 9 bases between them. Germline V gives CDR1 WSHSY, CDR2 SAAADI. CDR3 length equals 11 residues. The CDR3 nucleotides read TGCGCCACTGCGTTCGACACTGAAGCTTTCTTT. Amino acid sequence: CATAFDTEAFF.

The chain employs TRBV30 and TRBJ1-6; no definite D call. The V gene lost 5 bases and the J gene lost 9 bases, with 14 bases spanning the gap. The CDR3 has 13 residues. Germline values: CDR1 GTSNPN, CDR2 SVGIG (reference sequence). In DNA, the CDR3 is TGTGCCTGGGGCGGGCTTACATCTTCACCCCTCCACTTT. Its translation: CAWGGLTSSPLHF.

V gene TRBV5-6 combines with J gene TRBJ2-6; D is unresolved. The V gene lost 0 bases and the J gene lost 0 bases, with 7 bases spanning the gap. The CDR3 runs 16 residues. CDR1 is SGHDT and CDR2 is YYEEEE in the germline V gene. The CDR3 DNA reads as TGTGCCAGCAGCTTGGATGTGAGCTCTGGGGCCAACGTCCTGACTTTC. Its translation: CASSLDVSSGANVLTF.

The rearrangement links TRBV11-3 to TRBJ2-1; 7 bases match TRBD1. V dropped 5 bases and J dropped 6; count of bases not matched to a gene: 7. The CDR3 runs to 14 residues. Germline V gene data show CDR1 as SGHNT and CDR2 as YENEEA. CDR3 nucleotide sequence: TGTGCCAGCAGCCTACAGGGGTCTGGCAATGAGCAGTTCTTC. Its translation: CASSLQGSGNEQFF.

The chain has TRBV10-3 and TRBJ2-1; 14 nucleotides agree with TRBD2. The V gene's germline CDR1 is ENHRY and CDR2 SYGVKD. The V gene end was trimmed by 4 bases and the J gene end by 4 bases; junction bases not matched to a gene: 6. The CDR3 has 17 amino acids. CDR3 loop: CAISGTSGGPGYNEQFF. CDR3 coding DNA: TGTGCCATCAGTGGGACTAGCGGGGGGCCCGGATACAATGAGCAGTTCTTC.

The CDR3 DNA follows: TGTGCCAGCTCACAATCCCAGACAGATGGCTACACCTTC. As protein: CASSQSQTDGYTF. The genes are TRBV18 and TRBJ1-2; a possible D gene is TRBD1 (5 bases). The germline gives CDR1 KGHSH, CDR2 LQKENI. The V gene lost 4 bases and the J gene lost 6 bases, with 12 bases spanning the gap. CDR3 length equals 13 residues.

This clone appeared a single time. CDR3 coding DNA: TGCAGCGTTGCAGGGGCCGATAGCACAGATACGCAGTATTTT. Its translation: CSVAGADSTDTQYF. J is TRBJ2-3 and V is TRBV29-1; D is perhaps TRBD1 (6 bases). This CDR3 spans 14 amino acids. The germline V gene encodes CDR1 SQVTM and CDR2 ANQGSEA. Between the trimmed V and J ends, which lost 4 bases and 0 bases, there was a span of 11 bases.

This clone came up a few times. DNA of the CDR3: TGTGCCAGTAGTATAAGGTTCGTGGCCAACGAGCAGTACTTC. The encoded protein is CASSIRFVANEQYF. V is TRBV19 and J is TRBJ2-7; no definite D call. The germline gives CDR1 LNHDA, CDR2 SQIVND (reference sequence). The CDR3 covers 14 residues. The ends were cut back, 2 bases at V and 5 bases at J, with 13 bases in the middle.

The chain uses TRBV27 and TRBJ1-2; 8 nucleotides line up with TRBD1. The germline V gene has CDR1 MNHEY and CDR2 SMNVEV (reference sequence). CDR3 length: 13 residues. With 6 bases clipped from V and 6 bases from J, the junction kept 6 bases outside the gene matches. CDR3 sequence (DNA): TGTGCCAGCAGCCGGGGACAGGCTAATGGCTACACCTTC. This sequence encodes CASSRGQANGYTF.